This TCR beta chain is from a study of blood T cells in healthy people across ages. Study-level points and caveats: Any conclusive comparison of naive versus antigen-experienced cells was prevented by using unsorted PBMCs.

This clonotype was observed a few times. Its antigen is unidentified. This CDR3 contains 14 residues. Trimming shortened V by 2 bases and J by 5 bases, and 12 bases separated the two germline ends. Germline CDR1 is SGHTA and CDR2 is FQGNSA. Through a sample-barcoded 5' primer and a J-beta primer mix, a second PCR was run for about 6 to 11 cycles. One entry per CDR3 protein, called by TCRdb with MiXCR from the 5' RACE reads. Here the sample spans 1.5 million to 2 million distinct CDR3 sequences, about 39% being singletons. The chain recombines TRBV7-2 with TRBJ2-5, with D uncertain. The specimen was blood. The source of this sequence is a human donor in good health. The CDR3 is CASSLYRVYETQYF. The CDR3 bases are TGTGCCAGCAGCTTATATCGAGTCTACGAGACCCAGTACTTC.